These T cell receptor beta chains were read from a single sample in a study of blood T cell repertoires in COVID-19. Repertoires were generated with immunoSEQ multiplex PCR, while TCRdb's copy carries only in-frame clones and drops some. The sample has about 190,000 clones; 60% to 80% are singletons. The sample taken for sequencing was peripheral blood. The receptor set was obtained from an older woman with acute or convalescent COVID-19. CDR3s include the opening cysteine and the closing phenylalanine or tryptophan. The D gene is left open where the match is weak. Some rows mark clone size as missing; the rest say once, few, many or name a class of expanded clone.

v_call	j_call	clone_size	d_call	cdr3_aa	cdr3_nt
TRBV10-3	TRBJ1-5	-	-	CAISESSRRQPQHF	TGTGCCATCAGTGAGTCTTCCCGGAGACAGCCCCAGCATTTT
TRBV9	TRBJ1-6	-	TRBD1	CASSDRGTSSPLHF	TGTGCCAGCAGCGACAGGGGAACTTCTTCACCCCTCCACTTT
TRBV27	TRBJ2-1	-	TRBD1	CASSSPTGTGYNNEQFF	TGTGCCAGCAGTTCACCTACCGGGACAGGGTACAATAATGAGCAGTTCTTC
TRBV10-1	TRBJ2-2	-	-	CATESRNTGELFF	TGCGCCACCGAGTCCCGTAACACCGGGGAGCTGTTTTTT
TRBV5-1	TRBJ1-2	-	-	CASSPRLEGYGYTF	TGCGCCAGCAGCCCGAGACTCGAGGGCTATGGCTACACCTTC
TRBV6-5	TRBJ1-1	-	TRBD1	CASADRENTEAFF	TGTGCCAGCGCGGACAGGGAGAACACTGAAGCTTTCTTT
TRBV28	TRBJ2-1	-	TRBD1	CASSLFGQGAYNEQFF	TGTGCCAGCAGCCTCTTCGGACAGGGGGCCTACAATGAGCAGTTCTTC
TRBV7-3	TRBJ2-2	-	TRBD2	CASSLTSGETGELFF	TGTGCCAGCAGCCTGACTAGCGGCGAAACCGGGGAGCTGTTTTTT
TRBV18	TRBJ2-7	few	-	CASSPRQRTYEQYF	TGTGCCAGCTCACCAAGGCAGAGGACCTACGAGCAGTACTTC
TRBV19	TRBJ1-3	-	-	CASSISTENTIYF	TGTGCCAGTAGTATTTCAACGGAGAACACCATATATTTT
TRBV6-5	TRBJ2-3	-	TRBD2	CASTRGTSFSDTQYF	TGTGCCAGCACCCGCGGGACTAGCTTTTCCGATACGCAGTATTTT
TRBV5-1	TRBJ2-2	few	-	CASSLELADTGELFF	TGCGCCAGCAGCTTGGAACTAGCAGACACCGGGGAGCTGTTTTTT
TRBV19	TRBJ1-2	few	-	CASTRDMNGYTF	TGTGCCAGTACTCGGGACATGAATGGCTACACCTTC
TRBV6-5	TRBJ2-5	-	-	CAGGTGLAQYF	TGTGCCGGAGGGACCGGGTTGGCCCAGTACTTC
TRBV12-3/TRBV12-4	TRBJ2-7	-	-	CASRGPTYEQYF	TGTGCCAGCAGGGGCCCGACCTACGAGCAGTACTTC
TRBV19	TRBJ2-3	-	TRBD2	CASSRTRGVSTDTQYF	TGTGCCAGTAGTAGAACGCGGGGGGTTAGCACAGATACGCAGTATTTT
TRBV2	TRBJ1-3	-	-	CASSEAVGFSGNTIYF	TGTGCCAGCAGTGAAGCGGTCGGGTTTTCCGGAAACACCATATATTTT
TRBV6-6	TRBJ1-2	-	-	CASLIQGRNYGYTF	TGTGCCAGCCTAATACAGGGACGGAACTATGGCTACACCTTC
TRBV6-5	TRBJ2-2	-	-	CASTGQWDTGELFF	TGTGCCAGCACCGGACAGTGGGACACCGGGGAGCTGTTTTTT
TRBV21-1	TRBJ1-5	-	-	CASSIDGRGYNQPQHF	TGTGCCAGCAGCATCGACGGCAGGGGGTACAATCAGCCCCAGCATTTT
TRBV27	TRBJ2-7	-	TRBD1	CASRNPGQGSYEQYF	TGTGCCAGCCGAAATCCGGGACAGGGGTCCTACGAGCAGTACTTC
TRBV12-5	TRBJ2-1	-	TRBD2	CASAPGGWGEQFF	TGTGCTAGTGCCCCGGGGGGTTGGGGTGAGCAGTTCTTC
TRBV10-2	TRBJ1-4	-	-	CASRRDLGREKLFF	TGCGCCAGCAGGCGGGACTTGGGGCGGGAAAAACTGTTTTTT
TRBV7-2	TRBJ1-3	-	TRBD1	CASSLTGNGNTIYF	TGTGCCAGCAGCTTGACAGGGAACGGAAACACCATATATTTT
TRBV20-1	TRBJ2-3	-	TRBD2	CSASSGAGGTDTQYF	TGCAGTGCCAGTTCCGGAGCGGGGGGCACAGATACGCAGTATTTT
TRBV19	TRBJ1-5	-	-	CASTGGKDQPQHF	TGTGCCAGTACCGGAGGCAAAGATCAGCCCCAGCATTTT